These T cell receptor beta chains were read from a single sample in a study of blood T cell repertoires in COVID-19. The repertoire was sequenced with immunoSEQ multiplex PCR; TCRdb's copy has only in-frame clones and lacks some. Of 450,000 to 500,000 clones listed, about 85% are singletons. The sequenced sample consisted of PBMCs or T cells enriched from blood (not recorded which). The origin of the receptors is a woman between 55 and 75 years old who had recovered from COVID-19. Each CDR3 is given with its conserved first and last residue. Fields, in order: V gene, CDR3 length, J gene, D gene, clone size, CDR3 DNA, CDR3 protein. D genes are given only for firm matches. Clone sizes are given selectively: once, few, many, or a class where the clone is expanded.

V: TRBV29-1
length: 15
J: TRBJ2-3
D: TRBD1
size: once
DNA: TGCAGCGTTACCCCCTCAGGGGGTAGGACAGATACGCAGTATTTT
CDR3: CSVTPSGGRTDTQYF

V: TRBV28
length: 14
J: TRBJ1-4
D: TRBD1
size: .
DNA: TGTGCCAGCAGTTCGGGACAGGGGGGTGAAAAACTGTTTTTT
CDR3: CASSSGQGGEKLFF

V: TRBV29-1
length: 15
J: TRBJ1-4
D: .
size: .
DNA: TGCAGCGTTGAAGATGCAACGGCAACTAATGAAAAACTGTTTTTT
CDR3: CSVEDATATNEKLFF

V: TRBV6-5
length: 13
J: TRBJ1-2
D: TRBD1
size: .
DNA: TGTGCCAGCAGGCGGGACAGCAACTATGGCTACACCTTC
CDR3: CASRRDSNYGYTF

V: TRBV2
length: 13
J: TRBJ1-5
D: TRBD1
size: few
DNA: TGTGCCAGCCAACAACAGGGGACTCAGCCCCAGCATTTT
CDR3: CASQQQGTQPQHF

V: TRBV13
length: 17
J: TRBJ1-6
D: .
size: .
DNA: TGTGCCAGCAGCTTAGGTGGGGAGGACTTCTATAATTCACCCCTCCACTTT
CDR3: CASSLGGEDFYNSPLHF

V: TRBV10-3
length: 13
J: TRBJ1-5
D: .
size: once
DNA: TGTGCCATCAGTGACACAGGGTATCAGCCCCAGCATTTT
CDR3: CAISDTGYQPQHF

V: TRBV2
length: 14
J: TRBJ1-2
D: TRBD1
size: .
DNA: TGTGCCAGCAGCCGGACAGGGGATATTTCTGGCTACACCTTC
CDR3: CASSRTGDISGYTF

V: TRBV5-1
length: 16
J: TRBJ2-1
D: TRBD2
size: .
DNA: TGCGCCAGCAGCCTGCAAACTAGCGGGGGGGCCGGTGAGCAGTTCTTC
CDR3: CASSLQTSGGAGEQFF

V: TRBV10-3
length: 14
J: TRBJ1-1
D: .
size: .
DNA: TGTGCCATCTCCCTTGACACAGGGAACACTGAAGCTTTCTTT
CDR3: CAISLDTGNTEAFF

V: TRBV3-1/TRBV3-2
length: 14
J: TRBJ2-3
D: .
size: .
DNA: TGTGCCAGCAGCCAAGACCAGGGGACAGATACGCAGTATTTT
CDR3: CASSQDQGTDTQYF